These 29 T cell receptor beta chains came from one sample sequenced in a study of untreated major depressive disorder. Only in-frame clones appear in the TCRdb table, and some are missing; sequencing was by immunoSEQ multiplex PCR. The sample holds 20,000 to 25,000 clones, approximately 87% seen once. Sequences were obtained from CD4+ T cells from PBMCs. The origin of the receptors is a woman younger than 45 in good health.

V is TRBV19 and J is TRBJ1-4, with D possibly matching TRBD1 (5 bases). Germline CDR1 and CDR2: LNHDA and SQIVND (reference sequence). V was trimmed by 9 bases and J by 5 bases, leaving 22 bases between them. The CDR3 length is 16 residues. CDR3 DNA: TGTGCCAGCTGTTCCGGGACGAGCGCCGTAAATGAAAAACTGTTTTTT. Translated, it gives CASCSGTSAVNEKLFF.

This clone occurred once. For the CDR3, the DNA is TGCGCCAGCAGCCAAGCTTGGCTAGCGGGGGGTGCGGGGTACGAGCAGTACTTC. It is translated as CASSQAWLAGGAGYEQYF. This sequence joins TRBV4-3 and TRBJ2-7; 11 nucleotides agree with TRBD2. The CDR3 consists of 18 residues. Germline V gene sequence: CDR1 LGHNA, CDR2 YSLEER. After removal of 1 base from V and 4 bases from J, the junction contained 12 bases not matched to a gene.

The J gene is TRBJ1-5, the V gene TRBV29-1; D is undetermined. The V and J ends lost 4 bases and 5 bases respectively, with 12 bases between them. The CDR3 has 13 residues. Germline V gene data show CDR1 as SQVTM and CDR2 as ANQGSEA. The CDR3 spells CSVVTSADQPQHF. CDR3 sequence (DNA): TGCAGCGTTGTAACGAGCGCGGATCAGCCCCAGCATTTT.

Here the CDR3 DNA reads TGTGCCAGCAGCTTAGGGGCTAGCGAGACCCAGTACTTC. Residues: CASSLGASETQYF. The chain is built from TRBV7-2 and TRBJ2-5; D may be TRBD2 (5 bases). Germline assignment: CDR1 SGHTA and CDR2 FQGNSA. V dropped 1 base and J dropped 5 bases, with 8 bases sitting between them. This CDR3 is 13 amino acids long.

The rearrangement uses TRBV5-1 and TRBJ1-2; 7 nucleotides align to TRBD1. CDR3 length: 14 residues. With 0 bases clipped from V and 2 bases from J, the junction kept 1 base outside the gene matches. Germline V gene lookup returns CDR1 SGHRS and CDR2 YFSETQ. CDR3 coding DNA: TGCGCCAGCAGCTTGGAAGGGGGCAACTATGGCTACACCTTC. Residues: CASSLEGGNYGYTF.

V usage is TRBV7-2 and J usage is TRBJ2-7, with no clear D. The germline V and J ends were trimmed by 1 base and 3 bases, with 10 bases remaining between them. The CDR3 extends over 14 amino acids. Germline V gene data show CDR1 as SGHTA and CDR2 as FQGNSA. CDR3 sequence (DNA): TGTGCCAGCAGCTTAGAACAGAGCTACTACGAGCAGTACTTC. Protein sequence: CASSLEQSYYEQYF.

This clone appeared once. The V gene is TRBV5-6, the J gene TRBJ2-1; tentatively, D is TRBD1 (5 bases). V was trimmed by 4 bases and J by 0 bases, leaving 14 bases between them. The CDR3 consists of 16 residues. Germline-derived CDR1 and CDR2 are SGHDT and YYEEEE. Here the CDR3 reads CASSQQVVSSYNEQFF. As DNA, the CDR3 is TGTGCCAGCAGCCAACAGGTTGTTAGCTCCTACAATGAGCAGTTCTTC. The whole variable domain, remainder taken from reference TRBV5-6 and TRBJ2-1, is DAGVTQSPTHLIKTRGQQVTLRCSPKSGHDTVSWYQQALGQGPQFIFQYYEEEERQRGNFPDRFSGHQFPNYSSELNVNALLLGDSALYLCASSQQVVSSYNEQFFGPGTRLTVL.

V usage is TRBV11-2 and J usage is TRBJ1-2; D remains unclear. Looked up from germline, CDR1 is SGHAT and CDR2 is FQNNGV. Trimming stripped 2 bases from V and 2 bases from J, with 9 bases between. The CDR3 has 14 amino acids. The CDR3 nucleotides read TGTGCCAGCAGCTTACTTGGACGGAACTATGGCTACACCTTC. Its translation is CASSLLGRNYGYTF.

This clone was seen a few times. The chain recombines TRBV2 with TRBJ1-1; 7 bases are shared with TRBD1. V shed 8 bases, J shed 3 bases, and the junction held 3 bases outside the gene matches. This CDR3 has 12 residues. Germline V CDR1 and CDR2: SNHLY, FYNNEI. In nucleotides, the CDR3 is TGTGCCAGCGAGACAGGGTACACTGAAGCTTTCTTT. Translated: CASETGYTEAFF.

The chain links TRBV27 to TRBJ1-5, with D perhaps TRBD1 (5 bases). The germline V gene encodes CDR1 MNHEY and CDR2 SMNVEV (reference sequence). There are 16 residues in the CDR3. Trimming shortened V by 2 bases and J by 3 bases, and 14 bases separated the two germline ends. CDR3 DNA sequence: TGTGCCAGCAGTTTAGCCCCCGGGGGATTCAATCAGCCCCAGCATTTT. Protein product: CASSLAPGGFNQPQHF.

V usage is TRBV28 and J usage is TRBJ1-6; no firm D call. The CDR3 is made up of 14 amino acids. The V end was cut by 2 bases, the J end by 6 bases, with 8 bases between. In germline, CDR1 is MDHEN, CDR2 SYDVKM. The CDR3 nucleotides read TGTGCCAGCAGTTTAGCCCCTGCTAATTCACCCCTCCACTTT. It specifies CASSLAPANSPLHF.

This chain uses TRBV27 with TRBJ2-1; TRBD2 matches at 10 bases. The CDR3 extends over 17 amino acids. Trimming took 6 bases from V and 7 from J; bases not matched to a gene: 15. From germline, CDR1 is MNHEY and CDR2 SMNVEV (reference sequence). CDR3 loop: CASSLLPGLARRNEQFF. CDR3 DNA: TGTGCCAGCAGCCTTCTTCCGGGACTAGCGAGGAGGAATGAGCAGTTCTTC.

This clone is a singleton in its sample. V is TRBV27 and J is TRBJ1-4; D is ambiguous. CDR3 length equals 14 residues. The ends were cut back, 3 bases at V and 11 bases at J, with 16 bases in the middle. CDR1 and CDR2 (germline): MNHEY, SMNVEV (reference sequence). This CDR3 is CASSFYPGPPKLFF. For the CDR3, the DNA is TGTGCCAGCAGTTTCTATCCTGGACCTCCGAAACTGTTTTTT.

V gene TRBV5-1 combines with J gene TRBJ1-6; D unresolved. V lost 7 bases and J 8 bases, leaving 13 bases between the germline ends. CDR1 and CDR2 from the germline V gene are SGHRS and YFSETQ. This CDR3 has 13 amino acids. In DNA, the CDR3 is TGCGCCAGCCACTCAACGGGAGATTCACCCCTCCACTTT. This codes for CASHSTGDSPLHF.

The rearrangement links TRBV6-1 to TRBJ1-6; tentative D call: TRBD1 (5 bases). The CDR3 has 15 amino acids. The V and J ends lost 3 bases and 9 bases respectively, with 15 bases between them. The germline V gene encodes CDR1 MNHNS and CDR2 SASEGT. For the CDR3, the DNA is TGTGCCAGCAGTGACCAAAGGGGCTTTGGTTCACCCCTCCACTTT. Amino acids: CASSDQRGFGSPLHF.

The chain combines TRBV7-2 with TRBJ2-3; D unresolved. This CDR3 contains 16 residues. Trimming removed 2 bases from V and 1 base from J, with 13 bases in between. Germline CDR1 reads SGHTA; CDR2 reads FQGNSA. This chain's CDR3 is CASSLLGTSGTDTQYF. CDR3 sequence (DNA): TGTGCCAGCAGCTTACTCGGTACCTCTGGCACAGATACGCAGTATTTT.

This chain uses TRBV6-5 with TRBJ1-6; D uncertain. Germline V gene lookup returns CDR1 MNHEY and CDR2 SVGAGI. Between the trimmed V and J ends, which lost 4 bases and 7 bases, there was a span of 11 bases. The CDR3 sequence is 14 residues long. In DNA, the CDR3 is TGTGCCAGCAGTTTCCAACCACTGAATTCACCCCTCCACTTT. The encoded protein is CASSFQPLNSPLHF.

This chain joins TRBV9 and TRBJ1-2; possible D gene TRBD1, 6 bases. This CDR3 comprises 14 residues. Germline CDR1 SGDLS, CDR2 YYNGEE. V dropped 3 bases and J dropped 5 bases, with 14 bases sitting between them. DNA for the CDR3: TGTGCCAGCAGCGGCTGGACAGCATGGTATGGCTACACCTTC. This sequence encodes CASSGWTAWYGYTF.

The chain combines TRBV9 with TRBJ1-2, with TRBD1 matching over 10 bases. Germline V gene sequence: CDR1 SGDLS, CDR2 YYNGEE. The CDR3 is 13 residues long. V lost 3 bases, J lost 6 bases, and 2 bases stayed unmatched. The CDR3 sequence is CASSGTGGNGYTF. CDR3 sequence (DNA): TGTGCCAGCAGCGGGACAGGGGGTAATGGCTACACCTTC.

This chain connects TRBV27 to TRBJ2-7, with 7 nucleotides matching TRBD1. V was clipped by 5 bases and J by 4 bases; unmatched bases: 8. The CDR3 covers 14 residues. Germline values: CDR1 MNHEY, CDR2 SMNVEV (reference sequence). The CDR3 spells CASSKTGAEYEQYF. Here the CDR3 DNA reads TGTGCCAGCAGTAAAACAGGGGCCGAGTACGAGCAGTACTTC.

The J gene is TRBJ2-3, the V gene TRBV6-1, with TRBD2 identical over 13 bases. The germline gives CDR1 MNHNS, CDR2 SASEGT. The CDR3 covers 18 residues. The V gene end was trimmed by 2 bases and the J gene end by 1 base; junction bases not matched to a gene: 6. Here the CDR3 reads CASSETSGGGLRTDTQYF. CDR3 DNA sequence: TGTGCCAGCAGTGAAACTAGCGGGGGGGGCCTCCGCACAGATACGCAGTATTTT.

The chain combines TRBV18 with TRBJ1-1, with D unresolved. The germline gives CDR1 KGHSH, CDR2 LQKENI. Trimming took off 4 bases at V and 2 bases at J, with 17 bases between the two ends. This CDR3 comprises 16 residues. The CDR3 DNA reads as TGTGCCAGCTCACTCGTCATTGTGACGGGAAACACTGAAGCTTTCTTT. It encodes CASSLVIVTGNTEAFF.

The J gene is TRBJ1-5, the V gene TRBV28; D not resolved. Germline loops: CDR1 MDHEN, CDR2 SYDVKM. The CDR3 length is 14 residues. The germline V and J ends were trimmed by 5 bases and 3 bases, with 11 bases remaining between them. Here the CDR3 reads CASSHREINQPQHF. CDR3 nucleotides: TGTGCCAGCAGTCACCGGGAAATCAATCAGCCCCAGCATTTT.

This chain's CDR3 is CASSLRTGRAGNQPQHF. The CDR3, as DNA: TGTGCCAGCAGTTTGCGGACAGGACGTGCTGGCAATCAGCCCCAGCATTTT. The chain is built from TRBV28 and TRBJ1-5; 7 positions agree with TRBD1. J gave up 2 bases and V 3 bases, and 10 bases lay outside the gene matches. CDR1 is MDHEN, CDR2 SYDVKM, per germline. The CDR3 contains 17 residues.

The CDR3 sequence: CASSISPVGVSTDTQYF. For the CDR3, the DNA is TGTGCCAGTAGTATTTCTCCCGTGGGGGTCTCCACAGATACGCAGTATTTT. The chain links TRBV19 to TRBJ2-3; D possibly matches TRBD1 or TRBD2 (5 bases each). Germline assignment: CDR1 LNHDA and CDR2 SQIVND (reference sequence). Trimming cost V 3 bases and J 2 bases, with 18 bases left between them. The CDR3 runs to 17 residues.

The chain uses TRBV5-4 and TRBJ1-1; the D is unclear. The CDR3 spans 14 residues. The germline V and J ends were trimmed by 0 bases and 2 bases, with 8 bases remaining between them. CDR1 is SGHNT, CDR2 YYREEE, per germline (reference sequence). In DNA, the CDR3 is TGTGCCAGCAGCTTGGTTCGGAGTAACACTGAAGCTTTCTTT. Protein sequence: CASSLVRSNTEAFF. Combining the CDR3 with reference TRBV5-4 and TRBJ1-1 gives the whole variable domain ETGVTQSPTHLIKTRGQQVTLRCSSQSGHNTVSWYQQALGQGPQFIFQYYREEENGRGNFPPRFSGLQFPNYSSELNVNALELDDSALYLCASSLVRSNTEAFFGQGTRLTVV.

The V and J genes are TRBV5-1 and TRBJ2-3; TRBD2 might be the D (6 bases). Germline CDR1 reads SGHRS; CDR2 reads YFSETQ. This CDR3 has 15 residues. The V gene lost 0 bases and the J gene lost 7 bases, with 15 bases spanning the gap. In nucleotides, the CDR3 is TGCGCCAGCAGCTTGGAAGGTCGCGGGATGCATACGCAGTATTTT. It codes for CASSLEGRGMHTQYF.

Details on this clone: The same CDR3 is also encoded by other DNA sequences in this sample. The chain links TRBV5-6 to TRBJ1-3; no definite D call. The CDR3 has 14 residues. The V end lost 0 bases, the J end lost 2 bases, and 6 bases lay between the germline ends. Germline V lookup: CDR1 SGHDT, CDR2 YYEEEE. The CDR3 DNA reads as TGTGCCAGCAGCTTGGCCGGGGCTGGAAACACCATATATTTT. Translation: CASSLAGAGNTIYF.

This clone was seen just once. The chain has TRBV28 and TRBJ1-3; D is unresolved. Germline CDR1 MDHEN, CDR2 SYDVKM. V gave up 5 bases and J gave up 0 bases, with 8 bases separating them. This CDR3 has 14 residues. CDR3 DNA: TGTGCCAGCAGTAACAGTAACTCTGGAAACACCATATATTTT. It translates to CASSNSNSGNTIYF.